This TCR beta chain was found in a study of cytomegalovirus exposure and HLA in healthy donors. The PCR employed 60 Vbeta primers together with 13 Jbeta primers. Data came from immunoSEQ multiplex PCR; TCRdb stores just in-frame clones and leaves some out. The profile shows more than 95,000 clones, approximately 71% of them singletons. This clone appeared a few times. Its matching antigen is unknown. CDR1 and CDR2 from the germline V gene are MNHEY and SMNVEV (reference sequence). This CDR3 comprises 15 residues. Trimming took 6 bases from V and 3 from J, leaving 17 bases between them. These donors, healthy bone marrow donors, were studied. Findings of the study overall: Highest at DRB1 and lowest at HLA-C, TCR association rates differed among HLA loci in a later analysis.

The clonotype originates from a woman aged 45 to 65 in good health and CMV-seronegative. This sequence joins TRBV27 and TRBJ1-2; D is perhaps TRBD1 (5 bases). Sequenced: PBMCs. Written as DNA, the CDR3 is TGTGCCAGCAGCCCACCTGATGGGGGGTACTATGGCTACACCTTC. Translated: CASSPPDGGYYGYTF.